Sequencing of this TCR beta chain was carried out in a study of prognosis after radiotherapy for stage I lung cancer. On the study more broadly: There were no patients who received concurrent therapy with stereotactic body radiotherapy.

Amplification of the TCR beta CDR3 (from genomic DNA) was done by two-round multiplex PCR. Used in first-round PCR were primers specific to each TRBV and TRBJ gene. One entry per CDR3 protein results from TCRdb running MiXCR on the multiplex PCR reads. The repertoire includes about 16,000 distinct CDR3 sequences, roughly 30% of them detected once, and roughly 25% sits in the top ten. About this clonotype: This probably arose from a read error, given a far larger clone one base away.

CDR1 and CDR2 from the germline V gene are MRHNA and SNTAGT. The CDR3 consists of 14 residues. This chain uses TRBV6-4 with TRBJ1-2; D remains unclear. This clonotype was obtained from a donor over 45 with non-small cell lung cancer. Sample: PBMCs, taken before or after stereotactic body radiation therapy (not recorded which). The CDR3 region has the DNA TGTGCCAGCAGCCTGACTGCGGAGGTTGATGGCAACACCTTC. This gives the protein CASSLTAEVDGNTF.